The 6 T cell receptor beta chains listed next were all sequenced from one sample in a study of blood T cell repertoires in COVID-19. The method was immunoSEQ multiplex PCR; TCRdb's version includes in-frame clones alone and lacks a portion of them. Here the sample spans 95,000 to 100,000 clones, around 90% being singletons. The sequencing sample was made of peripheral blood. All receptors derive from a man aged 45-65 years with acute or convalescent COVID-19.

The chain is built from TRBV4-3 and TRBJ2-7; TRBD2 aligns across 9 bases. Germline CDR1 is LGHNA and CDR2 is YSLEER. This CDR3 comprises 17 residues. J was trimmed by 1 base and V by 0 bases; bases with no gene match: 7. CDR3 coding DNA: TGCGCCAGCAGCCAAGAGCGGGGGGGCTTGTATTCCTACGAGCAGTACTTC. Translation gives CASSQERGGLYSYEQYF.

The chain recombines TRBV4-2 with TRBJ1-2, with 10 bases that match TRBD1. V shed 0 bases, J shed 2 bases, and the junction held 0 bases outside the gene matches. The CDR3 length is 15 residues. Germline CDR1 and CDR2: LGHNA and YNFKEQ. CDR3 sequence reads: CASSQEGQGNYGYTF. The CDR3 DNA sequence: TGTGCCAGCAGCCAAGAGGGACAGGGGAACTATGGCTACACCTTC.

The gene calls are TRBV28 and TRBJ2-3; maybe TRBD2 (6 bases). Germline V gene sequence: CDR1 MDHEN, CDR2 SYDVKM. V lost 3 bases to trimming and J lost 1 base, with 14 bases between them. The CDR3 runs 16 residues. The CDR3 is CASSFSRGWGTDTQYF. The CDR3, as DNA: TGTGCCAGCAGTTTTTCGCGGGGCTGGGGCACAGATACGCAGTATTTT.

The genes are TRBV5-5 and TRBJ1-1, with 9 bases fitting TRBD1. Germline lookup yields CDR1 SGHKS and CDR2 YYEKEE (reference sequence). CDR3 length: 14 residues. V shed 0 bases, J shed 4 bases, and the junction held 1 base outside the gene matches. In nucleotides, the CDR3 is TGTGCCAGCAGCTTGGGACAGGGGGGCACTGAAGCTTTCTTT. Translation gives CASSLGQGGTEAFF.

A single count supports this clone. The CDR3 DNA reads as TGTGCCAGCAGCCTCAAAGGGGACACTGAAGCTTTCTTT. It specifies CASSLKGDTEAFF. The chain combines TRBV12-3 or TRBV12-4 with TRBJ1-1; weak D call: TRBD1 (5 bases). With 6 bases removed from V and 3 bases from J, the gap between germline ends came to 11 bases. CDR3 length equals 13 residues.

The CDR3 loop reads CASSPPGSTDTQYF. As DNA, the CDR3 is TGTGCCAGCAGCCCCCCCGGGAGCACAGATACGCAGTATTTT. The chain uses TRBV7-9 and TRBJ2-3; D remains unclear. V gave up 5 bases and J gave up 0 bases, with 9 bases separating them. The germline V gene has CDR1 SEHNR and CDR2 FQNEAQ (reference sequence). The CDR3 runs to 14 residues.